Listed below are T cell receptor beta chains from one sample, sequenced in a study of blood T cell repertoires in COVID-19. Libraries were prepared by immunoSEQ multiplex PCR; TCRdb keeps only in-frame clonotypes and omits some of them. The table shows 90,000 to 150,000 clones, with approximately 81% occurring only once. The sequenced sample was peripheral blood. The origin of the receptors is a woman over 75 with acute or convalescent COVID-19. Both conserved end residues are part of each CDR3. The D gene is left open where the match is weak. Size tells how often a clone was seen (once, few, many) or the class of an expanded clone, and some rows leave it out.

CDR3 protein: CASSWGTGVSTEAFF
CDR3 DNA: TGTGCCAGCAGCTGGGGGACAGGGGTTAGCACTGAAGCTTTCTTT
D gene: TRBD1
V gene: TRBV13
J gene: TRBJ1-1
CDR3 length: 15
clone size: .

CDR3 protein: CASSYSLALAGKPDTQYF
CDR3 DNA: TGTGCCAGCAGCTACTCCCTGGCGCTAGCGGGGAAACCGGATACGCAGTATTTT
D gene: TRBD2
V gene: TRBV11-2
J gene: TRBJ2-3
CDR3 length: 18
clone size: .

CDR3 protein: CASSGEARGYGYTF
CDR3 DNA: TGTGCCAGCAGTGGTGAGGCGAGAGGATATGGCTACACCTTC
D gene: .
V gene: TRBV2
J gene: TRBJ1-2
CDR3 length: 14
clone size: .

CDR3 protein: CAWDRTSGGYNEQFF
CDR3 DNA: TGTGCCTGGGACAGAACTAGCGGGGGCTACAATGAGCAGTTCTTC
D gene: TRBD2
V gene: TRBV30
J gene: TRBJ2-1
CDR3 length: 15
clone size: .

CDR3 protein: CASSSGGQGAYEQYF
CDR3 DNA: TGCGCCAGCAGCTCGGGCGGACAGGGGGCCTACGAGCAGTACTTC
D gene: TRBD1
V gene: TRBV5-1
J gene: TRBJ2-7
CDR3 length: 15
clone size: .

CDR3 protein: CASRPPGRGNQPQHF
CDR3 DNA: TGTGCCAGTAGGCCTCCGGGCAGGGGAAATCAGCCCCAGCATTTT
D gene: .
V gene: TRBV19
J gene: TRBJ1-5
CDR3 length: 15
clone size: .

CDR3 protein: CSVGTGTSSTDTQYF
CDR3 DNA: TGCAGCGTTGGGACAGGAACTTCTAGCACAGATACGCAGTATTTT
D gene: TRBD1
V gene: TRBV29-1
J gene: TRBJ2-3
CDR3 length: 15
clone size: .

CDR3 protein: CASSRSGSSTDTQYF
CDR3 DNA: TGTGCCAGCAGCCGTAGCGGGAGTAGCACAGATACGCAGTATTTT
D gene: TRBD2
V gene: TRBV11-2
J gene: TRBJ2-3
CDR3 length: 15
clone size: .

CDR3 protein: CASSSPGTGNGYTF
CDR3 DNA: TGTGCCAGCAGTTCCCCCGGGACAGGGAATGGCTACACCTTC
D gene: TRBD1
V gene: TRBV28
J gene: TRBJ1-2
CDR3 length: 14
clone size: .

CDR3 protein: CASSLSFQGGDGYTF
CDR3 DNA: TGTGCCAGCAGTTTATCGTTCCAGGGCGGGGATGGCTACACCTTC
D gene: .
V gene: TRBV27
J gene: TRBJ1-2
CDR3 length: 15
clone size: .

CDR3 protein: CASSISGTGGLNSPLHF
CDR3 DNA: TGTGCCAGTAGTATATCCGGGACAGGGGGTCTTAATTCACCCCTCCACTTT
D gene: TRBD1
V gene: TRBV19
J gene: TRBJ1-6
CDR3 length: 17
clone size: few

CDR3 protein: CASSLNEGSPLHF
CDR3 DNA: TGTGCCAGCAGCTTGAACGAGGGTTCACCCCTCCACTTT
D gene: .
V gene: TRBV7-2
J gene: TRBJ1-6
CDR3 length: 13
clone size: .

CDR3 protein: CAWSPDRAGGYTF
CDR3 DNA: TGTGCCTGGAGTCCGGACAGGGCGGGGGGCTACACCTTC
D gene: TRBD1
V gene: TRBV30
J gene: TRBJ1-2
CDR3 length: 13
clone size: .

CDR3 protein: CASSFPGLMDGYTF
CDR3 DNA: TGTGCCAGCAGTTTTCCCGGACTCATGGATGGCTACACCTTC
D gene: .
V gene: TRBV28
J gene: TRBJ1-2
CDR3 length: 14
clone size: .

CDR3 protein: CASSLVGGQGPISYGYTF
CDR3 DNA: TGTGCCAGCAGCTTAGTAGGGGGACAGGGCCCAATTTCCTATGGCTACACCTTC
D gene: TRBD1
V gene: TRBV7-2
J gene: TRBJ1-2
CDR3 length: 18
clone size: .

CDR3 protein: CASSSDRQGARWTEAFF
CDR3 DNA: TGTGCCAGCAGCTCCGATCGTCAGGGGGCTAGGTGGACTGAAGCTTTCTTT
D gene: TRBD1
V gene: TRBV5-8
J gene: TRBJ1-1
CDR3 length: 17
clone size: .

CDR3 protein: CASRLDRAEKLFF
CDR3 DNA: TGTGCCAGCAGACTGGACAGGGCTGAAAAACTGTTTTTT
D gene: TRBD1
V gene: TRBV12-3/TRBV12-4
J gene: TRBJ1-4
CDR3 length: 13
clone size: .

CDR3 protein: CASSKGGSSGSKDTQYF
CDR3 DNA: TGTGCCAGCAGCAAAGGAGGGTCTAGCGGGAGTAAAGATACGCAGTATTTT
D gene: .
V gene: TRBV21-1
J gene: TRBJ2-3
CDR3 length: 17
clone size: .

CDR3 protein: CAWGEGQRNEKLFF
CDR3 DNA: TGTGCCTGGGGGGAGGGACAGAGAAATGAAAAACTGTTTTTT
D gene: TRBD1
V gene: TRBV30
J gene: TRBJ1-4
CDR3 length: 14
clone size: .

CDR3 protein: CASSLAQNYGYTF
CDR3 DNA: TGTGCCAGCAGTTTAGCGCAGAACTATGGCTACACCTTC
D gene: .
V gene: TRBV12-3/TRBV12-4
J gene: TRBJ1-2
CDR3 length: 13
clone size: .

CDR3 protein: CASSFGTGSYNEQFF
CDR3 DNA: TGTGCCAGCAGTTTCGGGACAGGTTCCTACAATGAGCAGTTCTTC
D gene: TRBD1
V gene: TRBV28
J gene: TRBJ2-1
CDR3 length: 15
clone size: .

CDR3 protein: CASSLNPGNSPLHF
CDR3 DNA: TGTGCCAGCAGCTTGAACCCCGGGAATTCACCCCTCCACTTT
D gene: .
V gene: TRBV5-5
J gene: TRBJ1-6
CDR3 length: 14
clone size: .

CDR3 protein: CASSKRASGPLDHNEQFF
CDR3 DNA: TGTGCCAGCAGCAAGAGGGCTAGCGGGCCCCTGGATCACAATGAGCAGTTCTTC
D gene: .
V gene: TRBV21-1
J gene: TRBJ2-1
CDR3 length: 18
clone size: .

CDR3 protein: CASTEGQGRTYEQYF
CDR3 DNA: TGTGCCAGCACCGAGGGACAGGGGAGGACCTACGAGCAGTACTTC
D gene: TRBD1
V gene: TRBV6-5
J gene: TRBJ2-7
CDR3 length: 15
clone size: few

CDR3 protein: CASSEVQGDNSPLHF
CDR3 DNA: TGTGCCAGCAGTGAAGTACAGGGGGATAATTCACCCCTCCACTTT
D gene: TRBD1
V gene: TRBV6-1
J gene: TRBJ1-6
CDR3 length: 15
clone size: .

CDR3 protein: CASSPQLDSTNEKLFF
CDR3 DNA: TGTGCCAGCAGCCCTCAACTAGACTCAACTAATGAAAAACTGTTTTTT
D gene: .
V gene: TRBV4-2
J gene: TRBJ1-4
CDR3 length: 16
clone size: .

CDR3 protein: CSVLPAGGGTDTQYF
CDR3 DNA: TGCAGCGTTCTGCCAGCGGGAGGGGGCACAGATACGCAGTATTTT
D gene: TRBD2
V gene: TRBV29-1
J gene: TRBJ2-3
CDR3 length: 15
clone size: .

CDR3 protein: CASSKGLDIYEQYF
CDR3 DNA: TGTGCCAGTTCCAAGGGACTAGACATCTACGAGCAGTACTTC
D gene: TRBD2
V gene: TRBV27
J gene: TRBJ2-7
CDR3 length: 14
clone size: .

CDR3 protein: CASSLPGPLNTGELFF
CDR3 DNA: TGTGCCAGCAGCCTCCCAGGGCCCTTAAACACCGGGGAGCTGTTTTTT
D gene: .
V gene: TRBV27
J gene: TRBJ2-2
CDR3 length: 16
clone size: .

CDR3 protein: CASSNPPSGRPTSGANVLTF
CDR3 DNA: TGTGCCAGCAGTAACCCCCCTAGCGGGAGGCCTACATCTGGGGCCAACGTCCTGACTTTC
D gene: TRBD2
V gene: TRBV6-2/TRBV6-3
J gene: TRBJ2-6
CDR3 length: 20
clone size: .

CDR3 protein: CASSPVQGIRYEQYF
CDR3 DNA: TGTGCCAGCAGCCCTGTCCAGGGGATAAGATACGAGCAGTACTTC
D gene: .
V gene: TRBV5-5
J gene: TRBJ2-7
CDR3 length: 15
clone size: few

CDR3 protein: CASSQEFGGGANEQFF
CDR3 DNA: TGCGCCAGCAGCCAAGAGTTTGGCGGGGGGGCTAATGAGCAGTTCTTC
D gene: TRBD2
V gene: TRBV4-3
J gene: TRBJ2-1
CDR3 length: 16
clone size: .

CDR3 protein: CASSLFQGQEQQYF
CDR3 DNA: TGTGCCAGCAGCTTATTCCAAGGACAGGAACAGCAGTACTTC
D gene: TRBD1
V gene: TRBV7-9
J gene: TRBJ2-7
CDR3 length: 14
clone size: .

CDR3 protein: CASRSGGAGNIQYF
CDR3 DNA: TGTGCCAGCAGGTCCGGGGGGGCAGGGAACATTCAGTACTTC
D gene: TRBD2
V gene: TRBV5-4
J gene: TRBJ2-4
CDR3 length: 14
clone size: .

CDR3 protein: CASSLVREETQYF
CDR3 DNA: TGTGCCAGCAGCTTAGTGAGGGAGGAGACCCAGTACTTC
D gene: .
V gene: TRBV7-2
J gene: TRBJ2-5
CDR3 length: 13
clone size: once

CDR3 protein: CASSPSGLMDSPLHF
CDR3 DNA: TGTGCCAGCAGTCCCTCGGGACTAATGGATTCACCCCTCCACTTT
D gene: .
V gene: TRBV28
J gene: TRBJ1-6
CDR3 length: 15
clone size: .

CDR3 protein: CASSVDRNTDTQYF
CDR3 DNA: TGTGCCAGCAGCGTAGACAGGAACACAGATACGCAGTATTTT
D gene: .
V gene: TRBV9
J gene: TRBJ2-3
CDR3 length: 14
clone size: .

CDR3 protein: CASSYPPEDTEAFF
CDR3 DNA: TGTGCCAGCAGTTACCCCCCAGAAGACACTGAAGCTTTCTTT
D gene: .
V gene: TRBV28
J gene: TRBJ1-1
CDR3 length: 14
clone size: .

CDR3 protein: CAISTGNSRPNEKLFF
CDR3 DNA: TGTGCCATCAGTACCGGGAACTCGAGGCCTAATGAAAAACTGTTTTTT
D gene: .
V gene: TRBV10-3
J gene: TRBJ1-4
CDR3 length: 16
clone size: once

CDR3 protein: CASSHARLAGSTDTQYF
CDR3 DNA: TGTGCCAGCAGCCACGCTAGACTAGCGGGGAGCACAGATACGCAGTATTTT
D gene: TRBD2
V gene: TRBV3-1/TRBV3-2
J gene: TRBJ2-3
CDR3 length: 17
clone size: .

CDR3 protein: CASSLQGGAWSEQFF
CDR3 DNA: TGTGCCAGCAGCTTGCAGGGCGGGGCGTGGAGTGAGCAGTTCTTC
D gene: .
V gene: TRBV5-4
J gene: TRBJ2-1
CDR3 length: 15
clone size: .

CDR3 protein: CASRGQGNQPQHF
CDR3 DNA: TGTGCCAGTAGAGGACAGGGTAATCAGCCCCAGCATTTT
D gene: TRBD1
V gene: TRBV19
J gene: TRBJ1-5
CDR3 length: 13
clone size: .

CDR3 protein: CASSPGQGALGYTF
CDR3 DNA: TGTGCCAGCTCACCAGGGCAGGGGGCGCTTGGCTACACCTTC
D gene: TRBD1
V gene: TRBV18
J gene: TRBJ1-2
CDR3 length: 14
clone size: .

CDR3 protein: CASSPSRGLYEQYF
CDR3 DNA: TGTGCCAGCTCACCTAGCAGGGGGCTTTATGAGCAGTACTTC
D gene: TRBD1
V gene: TRBV18
J gene: TRBJ2-7
CDR3 length: 14
clone size: .

CDR3 protein: CASSLTQNTEAFF
CDR3 DNA: TGTGCCAGCAGTTTAACACAAAACACTGAAGCTTTCTTT
D gene: .
V gene: TRBV11-2
J gene: TRBJ1-1
CDR3 length: 13
clone size: .

CDR3 protein: CASSQDRSEQFF
CDR3 DNA: TGTGCCAGCAGCCAAGATAGATCGGAGCAGTTCTTC
D gene: .
V gene: TRBV4-2
J gene: TRBJ2-1
CDR3 length: 12
clone size: .

CDR3 protein: CASSRDPGGHEQYF
CDR3 DNA: TGTGCCAGTAGCCGGGACCCGGGAGGCCACGAGCAGTACTTC
D gene: TRBD2
V gene: TRBV19
J gene: TRBJ2-7
CDR3 length: 14
clone size: .

CDR3 protein: CASSPRTASGANVLTF
CDR3 DNA: TGTGCCAGTAGTCCCCGGACAGCCTCTGGGGCCAACGTCCTGACTTTC
D gene: .
V gene: TRBV19
J gene: TRBJ2-6
CDR3 length: 16
clone size: .

CDR3 protein: CASSLDRDKQFF
CDR3 DNA: TGTGCCAGCAGCTTGGACAGGGACAAGCAGTTCTTC
D gene: .
V gene: TRBV5-6
J gene: TRBJ2-1
CDR3 length: 12
clone size: .

CDR3 protein: CASSPTSRSTDTQYF
CDR3 DNA: TGTGCCAGCAGCCCTACTAGCAGATCCACAGATACGCAGTATTTT
D gene: .
V gene: TRBV7-3
J gene: TRBJ2-3
CDR3 length: 15
clone size: .

CDR3 protein: CASSQETSGVSYEQYF
CDR3 DNA: TGTGCCAGCAGCCAAGAGACTAGCGGGGTCTCCTACGAGCAGTACTTC
D gene: TRBD2
V gene: TRBV3-1/TRBV3-2
J gene: TRBJ2-7
CDR3 length: 16
clone size: once

CDR3 protein: CASSQTGGGKGAEAFF
CDR3 DNA: TGCGCCAGCAGCCAGACAGGTGGGGGAAAAGGCGCTGAAGCTTTCTTT
D gene: .
V gene: TRBV5-1
J gene: TRBJ1-1
CDR3 length: 16
clone size: .

CDR3 protein: CASRPLAGGISDTQYF
CDR3 DNA: TGTGCCAGCAGACCACTAGCGGGGGGGATCTCAGATACGCAGTATTTT
D gene: TRBD2
V gene: TRBV7-2
J gene: TRBJ2-3
CDR3 length: 16
clone size: .

CDR3 protein: CASSIAQGNYGYTF
CDR3 DNA: TGTGCCAGTAGTATAGCCCAGGGTAACTATGGCTACACCTTC
D gene: .
V gene: TRBV19
J gene: TRBJ1-2
CDR3 length: 14
clone size: .

CDR3 protein: CASSQDHRQSGTEAFF
CDR3 DNA: TGTGCCAGCAGCCAAGATCACCGCCAATCGGGCACTGAAGCTTTCTTT
D gene: .
V gene: TRBV4-2
J gene: TRBJ1-1
CDR3 length: 16
clone size: .

CDR3 protein: CASSQDQVDYGYTF
CDR3 DNA: TGCGCCAGCAGCCAAGATCAGGTGGACTATGGCTACACCTTC
D gene: .
V gene: TRBV4-3
J gene: TRBJ1-2
CDR3 length: 14
clone size: few

CDR3 protein: CASSSTTGGRGKLFF
CDR3 DNA: TGTGCCAGCAGTTCCACGACAGGGGGCCGCGGAAAACTGTTTTTT
D gene: TRBD1
V gene: TRBV28
J gene: TRBJ1-4
CDR3 length: 15
clone size: .